The 21 T cell receptor beta chains below come from one sample, sequenced in a study of CD8 T cells in Susac syndrome. RNA totalling roughly 0.45 to 1 ug underwent reverse transcription with random hexamers. Each CDR3 protein is one row after TCRdb ran MiXCR on the immunoSEQ multiplex PCR reads. Here the sample spans more than 150,000 distinct CDR3 sequences, about 91% being singletons. The source material was CD4+ T cells from PBMCs. These receptors were taken from a human donor in good health.

The gene calls are TRBV29-1 and TRBJ2-1; no definite D call. In germline, CDR1 is SQVTM, CDR2 ANQGSEA. The CDR3 consists of 12 residues. The V gene lost 8 bases and the J gene lost 8 bases, with 16 bases spanning the gap. CDR3 in amino acids: CSSTPLRDEQFF. DNA for the CDR3: TGCAGCTCCACCCCCCTCCGGGATGAGCAGTTCTTC.

The genes are TRBV5-1 and TRBJ1-2; D is uncertain. CDR1 SGHRS and CDR2 YFSETQ come from the germline V gene. Deletions cut 4 bases from V and 2 bases from J, with 6 bases between. The CDR3 consists of 12 residues. DNA for the CDR3: TGCGCCAGCAGCGGTAGAAACTATGGCTACACCTTC. Amino acids: CASSGRNYGYTF. Drawing the rest from reference TRBV5-1 and TRBJ1-2, the complete variable domain is KAGVTQTPRYLIKTRGQQVTLSCSPISGHRSVSWYQQTPGQGLQFLFEYFSETQRNKGNFPGRFSGRQFSNSRSEMNVSTLELGDSALYLCASSGRNYGYTFGSGTRLTVV.

The DNA for the CDR3 is TGCAGTGCTAAGCCTGGAGGCTCCTACAATGAGCAGTTCTTC. Translation: CSAKPGGSYNEQFF. The chain joins TRBV20-1 to TRBJ2-1, with a possible D match to TRBD2 (5 bases). The CDR3 totals 14 residues. The germline gives CDR1 DFQATT, CDR2 SNEGSKA (reference sequence). Trimming shortened V by 4 bases and J by 0 bases, and 10 bases separated the two germline ends.

The V call is TRBV29-1, the J call TRBJ2-5, with D uncertain. CDR1 is SQVTM, CDR2 ANQGSEA, per germline. This CDR3 region has 12 residues. V was clipped by 4 bases and J by 0 bases, with 6 bases between them. Here the CDR3 reads CSVGVNQETQYF. CDR3 sequence (DNA): TGCAGCGTTGGAGTAAACCAAGAGACCCAGTACTTC.

The rearrangement uses TRBV18 and TRBJ2-1; D perhaps matches TRBD2 (6 bases). The CDR3 covers 15 residues. V dropped 6 bases and J dropped 8 bases, with 20 bases sitting between them. Germline V lookup: CDR1 KGHSH, CDR2 LQKENI. CDR3 in DNA: TGTGCCAGCTCGCGTCTCGGGACTGGCGGAGATGAGCAGTTCTTC. It yields the protein CASSRLGTGGDEQFF.

The chain combines TRBV29-1 with TRBJ2-1, with TRBD1 matching 8 bases. V was clipped by 6 bases and J by 9 bases; unmatched bases: 10. Germline CDR1 is SQVTM and CDR2 is ANQGSEA. This CDR3 region has 13 residues. The CDR3 nucleotides read TGCAGCGTGTTAGACAGGGGAGCCGGTGAGCAGTTCTTC. Translation gives CSVLDRGAGEQFF.

The CDR3 loop reads CASSLDSTNYGYTF. DNA of the CDR3: TGCGCCAGCAGCCTGGACAGCACTAACTATGGCTACACCTTC. This chain uses TRBV5-1 with TRBJ1-2, with a tentative D call TRBD1 (6 bases). Germline V gene data show CDR1 as SGHRS and CDR2 as YFSETQ. Trimming pared 4 bases from V and 0 bases from J, leaving 10 bases between. The CDR3 loop spans 14 amino acids.

This chain links TRBV24-1 with TRBJ2-1; D is uncertain. The CDR3 totals 12 residues. The germline gives CDR1 KGHDR, CDR2 SFDVKD. Trimming left V 9 bases short and J 4 bases short, with 9 bases between. The CDR3 bases are TGTGCCACCTCGACGGAATACAATGAGCAGTTCTTC. Residues: CATSTEYNEQFF.

This sequence joins TRBV9 and TRBJ1-3, with D unresolved. CDR3 length: 15 amino acids. Per germline, CDR1 SGDLS and CDR2 YYNGEE. Trimming stripped 0 bases from V and 0 bases from J, with 7 bases between. This CDR3 is CASSVDAVSGNTIYF. CDR3 DNA sequence: TGTGCCAGCAGCGTAGATGCAGTCTCTGGAAACACCATATATTTT.

The chain employs TRBV5-1 and TRBJ2-7, with D tentatively TRBD1 or TRBD2 (5 bases each). The CDR3 covers 12 residues. Germline lookup yields CDR1 SGHRS and CDR2 YFSETQ. V was clipped by 2 bases and J by 13 bases, with 16 bases between them. The DNA for the CDR3 is TGCGCCAGCAGCTTACCCGGGACCGCATCTTACTTC. Protein sequence: CASSLPGTASYF. The entire variable domain, with the rest obtained from reference TRBV5-1 and TRBJ2-7, is as follows: KAGVTQTPRYLIKTRGQQVTLSCSPISGHRSVSWYQQTPGQGLQFLFEYFSETQRNKGNFPGRFSGRQFSNSRSEMNVSTLELGDSALYLCASSLPGTASYFGPGTRLTVT.

For the CDR3, the DNA is TGTGCCGGAACGATATGGGGGGCGAACACCGGGGAGCTGTTTTTT. Translated: CAGTIWGANTGELFF. The chain uses TRBV7-9 and TRBJ2-2; D is perhaps TRBD2 (6 bases). The V end was cut by 11 bases, the J end by 0 bases, with 16 bases between. The CDR3 loop spans 15 amino acids. The germline V gene encodes CDR1 SEHNR and CDR2 FQNEAQ (reference sequence).

CDR3 in amino acids: CASSLEQGAYNEQFF. The DNA of the CDR3 is TGTGCCAGCAGCTTAGAGCAGGGGGCCTACAATGAGCAGTTCTTC. The chain uses TRBV7-6 and TRBJ2-1; TRBD1 matches at 7 bases. The CDR3 is 15 residues long. Germline CDR1 and CDR2: SGHVS and FNYEAQ. With V trimmed by 1 base and J by 2 bases, 2 bases remained unmatched.

In its sample, this clonotype was seen a few times. J is TRBJ2-1 and V is TRBV20-1, with TRBD1 matching 8 bases. This CDR3 comprises 11 residues. The V gene end was trimmed by 6 bases and the J gene end by 7 bases; junction bases not matched to a gene: 2. Germline assignment: CDR1 DFQATT and CDR2 SNEGSKA (reference sequence). The CDR3 loop reads CSAGQGNEQFF. DNA for the CDR3: TGCAGTGCAGGACAGGGTAATGAGCAGTTCTTC.

V and J are TRBV28 and TRBJ2-5, with 9 bases aligning to TRBD1. Germline CDR1 and CDR2: MDHEN and SYDVKM. Trimming removed 5 bases from V and 1 base from J; junction bases left unmatched: 5. The CDR3 is 15 amino acids. The CDR3 region is CASSPGTGSQETQYF. DNA for the CDR3: TGTGCCAGCAGTCCAGGGACAGGGAGCCAAGAGACCCAGTACTTC.

Concerning this clonotype: The junction shows a germline mismatch at one end, possibly a read error. J is TRBJ1-5 and V is TRBV12-3 or TRBV12-4; no firm D call. The CDR3 loop spans 13 amino acids. DNA of the CDR3: TGTGCCAGCAGTTTCAACATGAATCAGTCCCAGCATTTT. Translating gives CASSFNMNQSQHF.

The chain couples TRBV29-1 to TRBJ2-7, with 7 bases lining up with TRBD2. Germline CDR1 is SQVTM and CDR2 is ANQGSEA. Trimming cost V 4 bases and J 3 bases; bases outside gene matches: 9. The CDR3 spans 14 residues. The CDR3 is CSVGGSSGYYEQYF. CDR3 DNA: TGCAGCGTTGGGGGGTCTAGCGGATACTACGAGCAGTACTTC.

The DNA for the CDR3 is TGCAGCGTTGGAGGTAGCGGGACAGACAATGAGCAGTTCTTC. Amino acids: CSVGGSGTDNEQFF. This sequence joins TRBV29-1 and TRBJ2-1; D might be TRBD2 (8 bases). Trimming removed 4 bases from V and 5 bases from J, with 15 bases in between. The CDR3 totals 14 residues. Germline loops: CDR1 SQVTM, CDR2 ANQGSEA.

Points on this clonotype: The junction does not match germline at one end; this may be a read error. The chain employs TRBV5-1 and TRBJ2-5; possibly TRBD2 for D (5 bases). Germline values: CDR1 SGHRS, CDR2 YFSETQ. CDR3 length: 11 amino acids. The CDR3 loop is CASSGQETQYF. CDR3 bases: TGTGCCAGCAGCGGTCAAGAGACCCAGTACTTC.

The V and J genes are TRBV6-1 and TRBJ2-1; D remains unclear. This CDR3 has 14 residues. The V gene's germline CDR1 is MNHNS and CDR2 SASEGT. Trimming removed 2 bases at V and 6 bases at J, with 11 bases between. CDR3 in amino acids: CASSEKALGNEQFF. DNA of the CDR3: TGTGCCAGCAGTGAAAAGGCGCTCGGCAATGAGCAGTTCTTC.

The chain carries TRBV20-1 and TRBJ2-5, with 10 bases matching TRBD1. The germline V gene has CDR1 DFQATT and CDR2 SNEGSKA (reference sequence). The CDR3 runs 13 residues. The CDR3 DNA reads TGCAGCCGCCCGGGACAGGGGCGGGAGACCCAGTACTTC. Translated: CSRPGQGRETQYF.

The J gene is TRBJ2-3, the V gene TRBV24-1; D is uncertain. Per the germline V gene, CDR1 is KGHDR and CDR2 is SFDVKD. V lost 4 bases to trimming and J lost 2 bases, with 6 bases between them. The CDR3 covers 13 residues. The CDR3 nucleotides read TGTGCCACCAGTGAATCACTCACAGATACGCAGTATTTT. Translation: CATSESLTDTQYF.